Given below is one T cell receptor (beta chain) in context. As yet, its antigen is unknown. Methods used by the authors: ImmunoSEQ output held junction-only sequences without quality scores, so filtering differed. Libraries were prepared by immunoSEQ multiplex PCR; TCRdb keeps only in-frame clonotypes and omits some of them. The V and J calls and the clone size are those of that table, but D and trimming were determined from the DNA. Among 2 million to 2.5 million clones listed, more than 80% were seen once. This record belongs to a study of shared clonotypes between healthy human individuals. The study's findings and limits: Rarefaction gave evidence that sorted-subset sequencing remained incomplete despite large depth. A reduction in generation probabilities was seen for non-shared clonotypes relative to those shared by all four donors.

V shed 5 bases and J 15 bases; nucleotides not matched to a gene: 9. Per the germline V gene, CDR1 is SGHRS and CDR2 is YFSETQ. There are 12 residues in the CDR3. The material sequenced was naive CD4+ T cells from PBMCs. Specified subset: CD45RA+ positively selected. This receptor was obtained from a man in his late teens or twenties in good health. Some clones in this sample may be carry-over from other donors' samples. The V and J genes are TRBV5-1 and TRBJ2-1, with 9 bases aligning to TRBD2. This CDR3 is CASRLAGEALFF. The DNA of the CDR3 is TGCGCCAGCAGGTTAGCGGGAGAAGCTTTGTTCTTC.